The clone carrying this TCR beta chain was recorded once. The data derive from a study of blood T cell repertoires in COVID-19. Study background: Some COVID-19 samples were acute and others convalescent; all came from the United States, Italy and Spain.

Method: immunoSEQ multiplex PCR; TCRdb's copy keeps in-frame clones and lacks some. The sample holds some 230,000 clones, around four fifths seen once. The sequencing input was peripheral blood. The sequence derives from an older woman who had recovered from COVID-19.

CDR3 residues: CASSLVVGYEQYF. The CDR3 DNA follows: TGTGCCAGCAGCCTAGTGGTAGGCTACGAGCAGTACTTC. The rearrangement uses TRBV6-5 and TRBJ2-7; D unresolved. Trimming left V 6 bases short and J 3 bases short, with 12 bases between. CDR1 is MNHEY and CDR2 is SVGAGI in the germline V gene. The CDR3 length is 13 residues.